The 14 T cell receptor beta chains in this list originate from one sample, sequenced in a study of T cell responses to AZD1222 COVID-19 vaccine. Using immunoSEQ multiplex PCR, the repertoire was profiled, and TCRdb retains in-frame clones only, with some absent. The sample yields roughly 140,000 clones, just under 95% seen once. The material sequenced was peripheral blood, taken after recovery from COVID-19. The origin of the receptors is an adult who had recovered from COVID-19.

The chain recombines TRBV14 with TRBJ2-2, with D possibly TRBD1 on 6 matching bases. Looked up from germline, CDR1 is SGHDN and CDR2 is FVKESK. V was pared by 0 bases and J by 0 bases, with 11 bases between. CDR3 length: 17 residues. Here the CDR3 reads CASSQDEDSANTGELFF. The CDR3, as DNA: TGTGCCAGCAGCCAAGATGAGGACAGTGCGAACACCGGGGAGCTGTTTTTT.

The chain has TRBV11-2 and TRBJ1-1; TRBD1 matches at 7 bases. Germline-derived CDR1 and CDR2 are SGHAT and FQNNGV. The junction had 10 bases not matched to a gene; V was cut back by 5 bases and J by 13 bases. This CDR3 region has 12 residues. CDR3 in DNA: TGTGCCAGCAGCCTAGGGACAGCGACGGTTTTCTTT. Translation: CASSLGTATVFF. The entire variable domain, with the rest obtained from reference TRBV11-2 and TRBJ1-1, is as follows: EAGVAQSPRYKIIEKRQSVAFWCNPISGHATLYWYQQILGQGPKLLIQFQNNGVVDDSQLPKDRFSAERLKGVDSTLKIQPAKLEDSAVYLCASSLGTATVFFGQGTRLTVV.

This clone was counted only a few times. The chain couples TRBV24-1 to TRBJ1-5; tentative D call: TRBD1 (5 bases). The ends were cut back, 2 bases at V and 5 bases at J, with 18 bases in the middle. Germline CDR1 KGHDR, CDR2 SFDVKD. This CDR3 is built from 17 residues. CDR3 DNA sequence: TGTGCCACCAGTGATTCTGGGGCAGGTTGGAGATATCAGCCCCAGCATTTT. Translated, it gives CATSDSGAGWRYQPQHF.

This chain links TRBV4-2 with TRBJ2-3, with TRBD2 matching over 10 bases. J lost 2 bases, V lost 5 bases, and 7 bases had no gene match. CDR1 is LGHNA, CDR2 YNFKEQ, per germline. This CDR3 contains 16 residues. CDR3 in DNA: TGTGCCAGCAGCTCGTCTAGCGGGGGCGACACAGATACGCAGTATTTT. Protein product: CASSSSSGGDTDTQYF.

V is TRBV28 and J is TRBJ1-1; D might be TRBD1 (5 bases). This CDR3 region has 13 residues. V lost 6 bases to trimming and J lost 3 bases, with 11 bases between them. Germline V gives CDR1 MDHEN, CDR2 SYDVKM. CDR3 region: CASRGGRDTEAFF. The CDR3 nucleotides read TGTGCCAGCAGGGGGGGTAGGGACACTGAAGCTTTCTTT.

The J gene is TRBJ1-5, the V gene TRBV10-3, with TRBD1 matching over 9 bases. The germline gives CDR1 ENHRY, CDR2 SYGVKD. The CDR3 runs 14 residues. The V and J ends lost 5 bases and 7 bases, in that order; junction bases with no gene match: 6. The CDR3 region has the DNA TGTGCCATCAGTCCGGGACAGGGTTTACAGCCCCAGCATTTT. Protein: CAISPGQGLQPQHF.

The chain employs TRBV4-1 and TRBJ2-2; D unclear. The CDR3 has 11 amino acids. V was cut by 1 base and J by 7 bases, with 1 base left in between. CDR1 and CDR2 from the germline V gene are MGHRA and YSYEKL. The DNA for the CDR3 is TGCGCCAGCAGCCAAGTCGGGGAGCTGTTTTTT. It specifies CASSQVGELFF.

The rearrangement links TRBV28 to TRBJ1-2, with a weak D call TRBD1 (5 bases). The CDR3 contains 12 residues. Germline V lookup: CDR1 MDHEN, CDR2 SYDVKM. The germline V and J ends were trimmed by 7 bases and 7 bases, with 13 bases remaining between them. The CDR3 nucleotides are TGTGCCAGCACCCGCCTGGGGGGTGGCTACACCTTC. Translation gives CASTRLGGGYTF.

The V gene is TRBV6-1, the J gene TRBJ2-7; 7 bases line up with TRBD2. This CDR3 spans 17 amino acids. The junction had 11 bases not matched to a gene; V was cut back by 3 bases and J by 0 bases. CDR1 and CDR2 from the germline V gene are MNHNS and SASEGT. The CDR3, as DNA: TGTGCCAGCAGTGACCCGGCGCTAGCGGTAGGCTCCTACGAGCAGTACTTC. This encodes CASSDPALAVGSYEQYF.

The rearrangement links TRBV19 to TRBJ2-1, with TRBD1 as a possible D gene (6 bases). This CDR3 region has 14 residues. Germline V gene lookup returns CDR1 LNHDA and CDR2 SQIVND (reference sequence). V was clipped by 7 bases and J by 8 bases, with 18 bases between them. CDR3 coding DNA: TGTGCCAGTAAGCCACAGGGAGCAGTGCATGAGCAGTTCTTC. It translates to CASKPQGAVHEQFF.

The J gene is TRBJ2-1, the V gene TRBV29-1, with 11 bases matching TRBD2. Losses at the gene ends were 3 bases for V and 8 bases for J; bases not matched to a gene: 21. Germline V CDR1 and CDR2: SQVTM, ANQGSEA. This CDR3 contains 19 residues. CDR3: CSVEGGVAGGPYTGDEQFF. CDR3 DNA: TGCAGCGTTGAGGGGGGTGTAGCGGGAGGGCCCTACACCGGGGATGAGCAGTTCTTC.

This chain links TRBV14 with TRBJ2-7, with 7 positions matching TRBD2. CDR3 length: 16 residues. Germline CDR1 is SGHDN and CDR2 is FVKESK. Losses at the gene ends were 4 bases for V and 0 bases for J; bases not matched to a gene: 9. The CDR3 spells CASSLAPLAASYEQYF. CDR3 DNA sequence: TGTGCCAGCAGCCTCGCCCCTCTAGCGGCCTCCTACGAGCAGTACTTC. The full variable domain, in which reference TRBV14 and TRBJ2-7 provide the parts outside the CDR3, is EAGVTQFPSHSVIEKGQTVTLRCDPISGHDNLYWYRRVMGKEIKFLLHFVKESKQDESGMPNNRFLAERTGGTYSTLKVQPAELEDSGVYFCASSLAPLAASYEQYFGPGTRLTVT.

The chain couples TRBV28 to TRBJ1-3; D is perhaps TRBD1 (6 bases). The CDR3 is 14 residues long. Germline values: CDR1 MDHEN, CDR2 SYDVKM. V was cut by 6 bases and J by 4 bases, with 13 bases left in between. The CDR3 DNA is TGTGCCAGCAGAATAGGGACAAACGGAAACACCATATATTTT. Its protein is CASRIGTNGNTIYF.

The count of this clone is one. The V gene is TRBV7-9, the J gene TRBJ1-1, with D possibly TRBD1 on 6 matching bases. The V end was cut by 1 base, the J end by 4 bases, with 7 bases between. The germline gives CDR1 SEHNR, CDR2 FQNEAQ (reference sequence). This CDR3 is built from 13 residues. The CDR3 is CASSLGDITEAFF. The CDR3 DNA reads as TGTGCCAGCAGCTTAGGGGACATCACTGAAGCTTTCTTT.